Listed here are 27 T cell receptor beta chains from one sample, sequenced in a study of blood T cell repertoires in COVID-19. TCRdb keeps only in-frame clones here, not all; method: immunoSEQ multiplex PCR. Of 250,000 or so clones listed, approximately 90% were seen once; the top ten hold about 4%. Sequencing was done on a sample of PBMCs or T cells enriched from blood (not recorded which). These receptors all come from a woman aged 25 to 39 with acute COVID-19.

This clone appeared a few times. The V call is TRBV28, the J call TRBJ1-4; weak D call: TRBD1 (5 bases). V was pared by 6 bases and J by 0 bases, with 17 bases between. There are 17 residues in the CDR3. Per germline, CDR1 MDHEN and CDR2 SYDVKM. The CDR3 is CASRQRDSYSTNEKLFF. CDR3 nucleotides: TGTGCCAGCAGACAGAGGGACTCCTATTCAACTAATGAAAAACTGTTTTTT.

V is TRBV5-4 and J is TRBJ2-1; TRBD2 aligns across 9 bases. Germline V CDR1 and CDR2: SGHNT, YYREEE (reference sequence). The CDR3 contains 15 residues. Unmatched junction bases numbered 6, after V lost 0 bases and J lost 8 bases. CDR3 sequence: CASSLAGLASDEQFF. In nucleotides, the CDR3 is TGTGCCAGCAGCTTGGCAGGACTAGCGAGCGATGAGCAGTTCTTC. Drawing the rest from reference TRBV5-4 and TRBJ2-1, the complete variable domain is ETGVTQSPTHLIKTRGQQVTLRCSSQSGHNTVSWYQQALGQGPQFIFQYYREEENGRGNFPPRFSGLQFPNYSSELNVNALELDDSALYLCASSLAGLASDEQFFGPGTRLTVL.

The genes are TRBV29-1 and TRBJ1-2; the D is unclear. The V and J ends lost 2 bases and 5 bases respectively, with 12 bases between them. This CDR3 contains 13 residues. CDR1 SQVTM and CDR2 ANQGSEA come from the germline V gene. Written as DNA, the CDR3 is TGCAGCGTTGAAAGTGGGAGGGCTTATGGCTACACCTTC. Translation gives CSVESGRAYGYTF.

The gene calls are TRBV7-9 and TRBJ2-7, with D possibly matching TRBD2 (5 bases). Germline loops: CDR1 SEHNR, CDR2 FQNEAQ (reference sequence). The CDR3 length is 14 residues. V was clipped by 5 bases and J by 7 bases, with 18 bases between them. The CDR3 spells CASSRSGGVGEQYF. In DNA form, the CDR3 reads TGTGCCAGCAGCCGATCTGGAGGTGTCGGGGAGCAGTACTTC.

The chain is built from TRBV12-3 or TRBV12-4 and TRBJ1-2; 8 nucleotides match TRBD1. The CDR3 loop spans 13 amino acids. V gave up 2 bases and J gave up 6 bases; unmatched junction bases: 2. The CDR3 protein is CASSLLTGDGYTF. CDR3 nucleotide sequence: TGTGCCAGCAGTTTATTGACAGGGGATGGCTACACCTTC.

The gene calls are TRBV7-3 and TRBJ2-7; 10 bases are a match to TRBD2. With V trimmed by 5 bases and J by 3 bases, 7 bases remained unmatched. Germline CDR1 SGHTA, CDR2 FQGTGA. The CDR3 has 15 residues. CDR3 DNA: TGTGCCAGCAGCCGGGGGGTAGCGGGAGGCTACGAGCAGTACTTC. Protein: CASSRGVAGGYEQYF. The whole variable domain, remainder taken from reference TRBV7-3 and TRBJ2-7, is GAGVSQTPSNKVTEKGKYVELRCDPISGHTALYWYRQSLGQGPEFLIYFQGTGAADDSGLPNDRFFAVRPEGSVSTLKIQRTERGDSAVYLCASSRGVAGGYEQYFGPGTRLTVT.

In nucleotides, the CDR3 is TGTGCCAGCAGCCAAGATAAGGCTACCCGGCGGTACGAGCAGTACTTC. It translates to CASSQDKATRRYEQYF. The chain links TRBV14 to TRBJ2-7; D is undetermined. Trimming took 0 bases from V and 4 from J, leaving 16 bases between them. Germline assignment: CDR1 SGHDN and CDR2 FVKESK. The CDR3 is 16 residues long.

This clone was picked up a small number of times. The chain recombines TRBV7-9 with TRBJ2-7; TRBD1 aligns across 9 bases. V shed 9 bases, J shed 3 bases, and the junction held 6 bases outside the gene matches. Germline-derived CDR1 and CDR2 are SEHNR and FQNEAQ (reference sequence). The CDR3 has 13 residues. This CDR3 reads CARPGQGIYEQYF. The DNA for the CDR3 is TGTGCCAGACCGGGACAGGGTATCTACGAGCAGTACTTC.

The chain couples TRBV11-2 to TRBJ2-1; TRBD2 aligns across 12 bases. The CDR3 runs 15 residues. Losses at the gene ends were 1 base for V and 8 bases for J; bases not matched to a gene: 3. Germline V gene data show CDR1 as SGHAT and CDR2 as FQNNGV. The CDR3: CASSLGLAGVHEQFF. CDR3 nucleotide sequence: TGTGCCAGCAGCTTAGGACTAGCGGGAGTCCATGAGCAGTTCTTC. Full variable domain (rest looked up from reference TRBV11-2 and TRBJ2-1): EAGVAQSPRYKIIEKRQSVAFWCNPISGHATLYWYQQILGQGPKLLIQFQNNGVVDDSQLPKDRFSAERLKGVDSTLKIQPAKLEDSAVYLCASSLGLAGVHEQFFGPGTRLTVL.

The chain carries TRBV5-8 and TRBJ2-4; D is ambiguous. Germline V gene sequence: CDR1 SGHTS, CDR2 YDEGEE. Trimming pared 4 bases from V and 0 bases from J, leaving 11 bases between. The CDR3 is made up of 15 amino acids. CDR3 coding DNA: TGTGCCAGCAGCGTAGAACCGGGAGCCAAAAACATTCAGTACTTC. It codes for CASSVEPGAKNIQYF.

V is TRBV9 and J is TRBJ2-3, with 7 bases matching TRBD1. The CDR3 has 15 amino acids. V lost 3 bases to trimming and J lost 1 base; unmatched junction nucleotides: 5. Germline CDR1 is SGDLS and CDR2 is YYNGEE. CDR3 protein: CASSADRVGTDTQYF. The CDR3 coding sequence is TGTGCCAGCAGCGCAGACAGGGTGGGCACAGATACGCAGTATTTT.

V usage is TRBV21-1 and J usage is TRBJ2-7; TRBD2 was called by the table and not checked on the DNA. TRBV21-1 is recorded as a pseudogene. The length of the CDR3 is 15 residues. This chain's CDR3 is CASSKRQRCTYEQYF. In DNA form, the CDR3 reads TGTGCCAGCAGCAAACGTCAGCGGTGTACCTACGAGCAGTACTTC.

V is TRBV5-1 and J is TRBJ2-1, with D possibly being TRBD1 (5 bases). This CDR3 region has 14 residues. The V gene's germline CDR1 is SGHRS and CDR2 YFSETQ. Between the trimmed V and J ends, which lost 4 bases and 5 bases, there was a span of 13 bases. The CDR3 here is CASSRGEENNEQFF. The DNA of the CDR3 is TGCGCCAGCAGCAGGGGTGAGGAAAACAATGAGCAGTTCTTC.

The DNA of the CDR3 is TGTGCCAGTAGTATAGAGAGCCCGGGACAGGGGGCATGGGATACGCAGTATTTT. Its protein is CASSIESPGQGAWDTQYF. V usage is TRBV19 and J usage is TRBJ2-3, with 12 bases aligning to TRBD1. This CDR3 is built from 18 residues. After removal of 0 bases from V and 6 bases from J, the junction contained 10 bases not matched to a gene. From germline, CDR1 is LNHDA and CDR2 SQIVND (reference sequence).

The V call is TRBV5-1, the J call TRBJ2-2; 7 positions agree with TRBD1. Trimming at V came to 3 bases and at J to 4 bases, leaving 6 bases not matched to a gene. Germline lookup yields CDR1 SGHRS and CDR2 YFSETQ. This CDR3 comprises 15 residues. The CDR3 loop is CASSSGQEPTGELFF. The CDR3, as DNA: TGCGCCAGCAGCTCAGGACAGGAGCCCACCGGGGAGCTGTTTTTT.

Only a few counts were recorded for this clone. V is TRBV7-9 and J is TRBJ2-7; 7 bases are shared with TRBD1. Germline assignment: CDR1 SEHNR and CDR2 FQNEAQ (reference sequence). V shed 0 bases, J shed 2 bases, and the junction held 1 base outside the gene matches. This CDR3 has 14 residues. The CDR3 region has the DNA TGTGCCAGCAGCTTAGCGACAGGGACCTACGAGCAGTACTTC. Translated, it gives CASSLATGTYEQYF. Filled out from reference TRBV7-9 and TRBJ2-7, the complete variable domain reads DTGVSQNPRHKITKRGQNVTFRCDPISEHNRLYWYRQTLGQGPEFLTYFQNEAQLEKSRLLSDRFSAERPKGSFSTLEIQRTEQGDSAMYLCASSLATGTYEQYFGPGTRLTVT.

The rearrangement uses TRBV24-1 and TRBJ2-6; TRBD1 matches 8 bases. Germline CDR1 is KGHDR and CDR2 is SFDVKD. The ends lost 4 bases at V and 4 bases at J; junction bases unmatched: 11. The CDR3 contains 18 residues. In nucleotides, the CDR3 is TGTGCCACCAGTGACCACGACAGGGGAGCTCCCGGGGCCAACGTCCTGACTTTC. Residues: CATSDHDRGAPGANVLTF.

The chain carries TRBV28 and TRBJ1-2; 7 bases line up with TRBD1. V shed 8 bases and J 3 bases; nucleotides not matched to a gene: 0. The CDR3 consists of 11 residues. Looked up from germline, CDR1 is MDHEN and CDR2 is SYDVKM. The CDR3 here is CASGQDYGYTF. CDR3 nucleotide sequence: TGTGCCAGCGGACAGGACTATGGCTACACCTTC.

The chain joins TRBV10-3 to TRBJ2-7, with a weak D call TRBD2 (6 bases). Germline V gene data show CDR1 as ENHRY and CDR2 as SYGVKD. The CDR3 is 15 residues long. The V end was cut by 7 bases, the J end by 5 bases, with 21 bases between. The CDR3 here is CAITARLVAPDEQYF. CDR3 sequence (DNA): TGTGCCATCACCGCGAGACTAGTCGCCCCAGACGAGCAGTACTTC.

The DNA for the CDR3 is TGTGCCAGCAGCCCCGGGGCAGGGGGCGTGAGATGGTATGGCTACACCTTC. Translation: CASSPGAGGVRWYGYTF. The chain couples TRBV14 to TRBJ1-2; 8 nucleotides agree with TRBD1. CDR1 is SGHDN, CDR2 FVKESK, per germline. The junction had 15 bases not matched to a gene; V was cut back by 4 bases and J by 5 bases. The CDR3 has 17 amino acids.

This sequence joins TRBV7-8 and TRBJ2-7, with D unresolved. Germline-derived CDR1 and CDR2 are SGHVS and FQNEAQ. CDR3 size: 12 residues. Trimming took off 3 bases at V and 4 bases at J, with 7 bases between the two ends. CDR3 sequence: CASSFSEYEQYF. The DNA of the CDR3 is TGTGCCAGCAGCTTCTCGGAGTACGAGCAGTACTTC.

The CDR3 sequence is CATSTQSSNQPQHF. The CDR3 region has the DNA TGTGCCACCAGCACACAGTCTAGCAATCAGCCCCAGCATTTT. The rearrangement joins TRBV15 to TRBJ1-5, with unresolved D. The germline V gene has CDR1 LNHNV and CDR2 YYDKDF (reference sequence). This CDR3 is 14 amino acids long. V dropped 4 bases and J dropped 0 bases, with 7 bases sitting between them. Using reference TRBV15 and TRBJ1-5 for the parts outside the CDR3, the full variable domain is DAMVIQNPRYQVTQFGKPVTLSCSQTLNHNVMYWYQQKSSQAPKLLFHYYDKDFNNEADTPDNFQSRRPNTSFCFLDIRSPGLGDTAMYLCATSTQSSNQPQHFGDGTRLSIL.

The chain has TRBV7-6 and TRBJ2-1; D may be TRBD2 (6 bases). This CDR3 has 15 amino acids. Trimming removed 4 bases at V and 0 bases at J, with 10 bases between. Germline CDR1 is SGHVS and CDR2 is FNYEAQ. CDR3 nucleotides: TGTGCCAGCAGCTCTCCGGGAGACTCCTACAATGAGCAGTTCTTC. It encodes CASSSPGDSYNEQFF.

This clone was observed a few times. The gene calls are TRBV27 and TRBJ2-5, with TRBD2 identical over 11 bases. The CDR3 loop spans 15 amino acids. Trimming cost V 6 bases and J 6 bases; bases outside gene matches: 9. From germline, CDR1 is MNHEY and CDR2 SMNVEV (reference sequence). The CDR3 protein is CASRERLAGTKTQYF. The CDR3 DNA reads as TGTGCCAGCAGGGAAAGACTAGCGGGAACGAAGACCCAGTACTTC.

The chain couples TRBV28 to TRBJ2-7; TRBD2 agrees at 9 bases. V dropped 8 bases and J dropped 5; count of bases not matched to a gene: 7. CDR1 and CDR2 from the germline V gene are MDHEN and SYDVKM. The CDR3 is 13 residues long. This CDR3 is CASAVTSGHEQYF. In DNA, the CDR3 is TGTGCCAGCGCGGTCACTAGCGGGCACGAGCAGTACTTC.

This chain joins TRBV30 and TRBJ1-5; no clear D gene. The CDR3 sequence is 12 residues long. Deletions cut 3 bases from V and 6 bases from J, with 9 bases between. Per the germline V gene, CDR1 is GTSNPN and CDR2 is SVGIG (reference sequence). CDR3 bases: TGTGCCTGGAGCGAGGAGAGTCAGCCCCAGCATTTT. Encoded protein: CAWSEESQPQHF.

Only one count was recorded for this clone. The rearrangement uses TRBV6-5 and TRBJ2-7, with 8 bases aligning to TRBD1. The V segment lost 2 bases and the J segment 0 bases; nucleotides outside the gene matches: 3. Germline CDR1 reads MNHEY; CDR2 reads SVGAGI. The CDR3 has 15 residues. The CDR3 DNA reads TGTGCCAGCAGTTACGCTACAGGGGGCTCCTACGAGCAGTACTTC. Its protein product is CASSYATGGSYEQYF.